The 16 T cell receptor beta chains listed next were all sequenced from one sample in a study of blood T cells in healthy people across ages. The second PCR ran roughly 6 to 11 cycles with a sample-barcoded 5' primer and J-beta primers. TCRdb passed the 5' RACE reads through MiXCR, listing each CDR3 protein once. This sample has more than 700,000 distinct CDR3 sequences; about 53% occur once, and the top ten carry approximately 41%. The sample consisted of blood. These receptors were obtained from a man at least 80 years old in good health.

The genes are TRBV4-1 and TRBJ2-7; 11 positions match TRBD1. This CDR3 has 18 residues. Trimming took 0 bases from V and 0 from J; bases not matched to a gene: 7. Germline values: CDR1 MGHRA, CDR2 YSYEKL. The CDR3 region has the DNA TGCGCCAGCAGCCAAGAGGGGTTTGGACAGGGGGCCTCCTACGAGCAGTACTTC. The encoded protein is CASSQEGFGQGASYEQYF.

In its sample, this clonotype was seen once. The chain carries TRBV5-6 and TRBJ2-3; 7 nucleotides agree with TRBD2. The CDR3 has 15 residues. Per the germline V gene, CDR1 is SGHDT and CDR2 is YYEEEE. Trimming removed 4 bases from V and 1 base from J; junction bases left unmatched: 6. The CDR3 loop reads CASSRTRWGTDTQYF. The DNA of the CDR3 is TGTGCCAGCAGCCGGACTAGGTGGGGCACAGATACGCAGTATTTT. Supplemented by reference TRBV5-6 and TRBJ2-3, the full variable domain reads DAGVTQSPTHLIKTRGQQVTLRCSPKSGHDTVSWYQQALGQGPQFIFQYYEEEERQRGNFPDRFSGHQFPNYSSELNVNALLLGDSALYLCASSRTRWGTDTQYFGPGTRLTVL.

The V call is TRBV13, the J call TRBJ2-1, with 10 bases identical to TRBD2. The CDR3 has 18 amino acids. The J segment lost 0 bases and the V segment lost 0 bases, leaving 5 bases of the junction unmatched. Germline values: CDR1 PRHDT, CDR2 FYEKMQ (reference sequence). The CDR3 DNA sequence: TGTGCCAGCAGCTTAGGGATACTAGCGGGGAACTCCTACAATGAGCAGTTCTTC. Its translation is CASSLGILAGNSYNEQFF.

As concerns this clonotype: One end of the junction is discordant with germline, which a read error may explain. The chain employs TRBV4-2 and TRBJ2-1; possible D gene TRBD2, 7 bases. This CDR3 has 16 amino acids. Germline assignment: CDR1 LGHNA and CDR2 YNFKEQ. As DNA, the CDR3 is TGTGCCAGCAGCCAAGAGGGACGGGGGGCCTACAATGGGCAGTTCTTC. It translates to CASSQEGRGAYNGQFF.

The chain combines TRBV6-2 or TRBV6-3 with TRBJ2-1; 8 bases align to TRBD2. Looked up from germline, CDR1 is MNHEY and CDR2 is SVGEGT. J lost 9 bases, V lost 6 bases, and 13 bases had no gene match. The CDR3 has 15 amino acids. Here the CDR3 DNA reads TGTGCCAGCAGATTCTTCGGACTAGCCGACGGTGAGCAGTTCTTC. This translates into CASRFFGLADGEQFF.

This clonotype was counted only a few times. This chain joins TRBV7-8 and TRBJ1-4, with D uncertain. Trimming removed 6 bases at V and 0 bases at J, with 11 bases between. The CDR3 contains 15 residues. Germline CDR1 and CDR2: SGHVS and FQNEAQ. CDR3 bases: TGTGCCAGCAGTCCCCGGGCCCCAACTAATGAAAAACTGTTTTTT. This translates into CASSPRAPTNEKLFF.

This clonotype was seen more than once but under ten times. The chain has TRBV5-1 and TRBJ2-3, with a possible D match to TRBD2 (5 bases). The CDR3 is 13 amino acids. V lost 5 bases, J lost 4 bases, and 11 bases lay in between. Germline V CDR1 and CDR2: SGHRS, YFSETQ. The DNA of the CDR3 is TGCGCCAGCAGACCGGGGATCGCAGATACGCAGTATTTT. It is translated as CASRPGIADTQYF.

The chain is built from TRBV7-9 and TRBJ2-7; 7 nucleotides agree with TRBD2. In germline, CDR1 is SEHNR, CDR2 FQNEAQ (reference sequence). CDR3 length: 16 amino acids. Trimming removed 3 bases from V and 2 bases from J; junction bases left unmatched: 10. This chain's CDR3 is CASSLKAGPFPYEQYF. Here the CDR3 DNA reads TGTGCCAGCAGCTTGAAAGCGGGACCCTTTCCCTACGAGCAGTACTTC.

The chain carries TRBV5-5 and TRBJ2-7; 7 nucleotides match TRBD2. CDR1 and CDR2 (germline): SGHKS, YYEKEE (reference sequence). The CDR3 runs 14 residues. The J segment lost 4 bases and the V segment lost 0 bases, leaving 4 bases of the junction unmatched. For the CDR3, the DNA is TGTGCCAGCAGCTTGGGACTAGCCAGGTACGAGCAGTACTTC. Amino acid sequence: CASSLGLARYEQYF.

CDR3 nucleotide sequence: TGTGCCAGCTCACCAGATGAATCGGGTGAAGCTTTCTTT. This sequence encodes CASSPDESGEAFF. The chain couples TRBV18 to TRBJ1-1; D uncertain. V lost 2 bases, J lost 7 bases, and 11 bases lay in between. This CDR3 is built from 13 residues. Germline CDR1 and CDR2: KGHSH and LQKENI.

CDR3 loop: CASRGPGQGAPPTQYF. CDR3 nucleotides: TGTGCCAGCAGGGGACCGGGACAGGGGGCTCCTCCGACCCAGTACTTC. The V call is TRBV6-1, the J call TRBJ2-5; TRBD1 aligns across 12 bases. From germline, CDR1 is MNHNS and CDR2 SASEGT. The CDR3 is 16 amino acids. V lost 6 bases, J lost 7 bases, and 12 bases stayed unmatched.

The genes are TRBV28 and TRBJ2-4, with D unresolved. Germline CDR1 reads MDHEN; CDR2 reads SYDVKM. The CDR3 spans 14 residues. V gave up 5 bases and J gave up 8 bases, with 16 bases separating them. The CDR3 sequence is CASSPPSGLDIQYF. Written as DNA, the CDR3 is TGTGCCAGCAGTCCACCTTCCGGGTTGGACATTCAGTACTTC.

This clonotype occurred a few times. V and J are TRBV11-2 and TRBJ2-1; D is possibly TRBD1 or TRBD2 (5 bases each). The CDR3 spans 15 residues. Trimming cost V 7 bases and J 0 bases, with 13 bases left between them. Per germline, CDR1 SGHAT and CDR2 FQNNGV. CDR3 residues: CASIKEGSSYNEQFF. In nucleotides, the CDR3 is TGTGCCAGCATCAAAGAGGGGAGCTCCTACAATGAGCAGTTCTTC.

The chain couples TRBV5-1 to TRBJ2-5, with D maybe TRBD2 (6 bases). Germline assignment: CDR1 SGHRS and CDR2 YFSETQ. With 0 bases removed from V and 7 bases from J, the gap between germline ends came to 22 bases. CDR3 length: 17 amino acids. CDR3 amino acids: CASSLGLGGAPAGTQYF. The CDR3 DNA sequence: TGCGCCAGCAGCTTGGGCCTCGGCGGGGCACCCGCTGGGACCCAGTACTTC. The whole variable domain, filled in from reference TRBV5-1 and TRBJ2-5, reads KAGVTQTPRYLIKTRGQQVTLSCSPISGHRSVSWYQQTPGQGLQFLFEYFSETQRNKGNFPGRFSGRQFSNSRSEMNVSTLELGDSALYLCASSLGLGGAPAGTQYFGPGTRLLVL.

The genes are TRBV7-2 and TRBJ2-3; no reliable D call. In germline, CDR1 is SGHTA, CDR2 FQGNSA. Trimming removed 7 bases from V and 2 bases from J, with 13 bases in between. The length of the CDR3 is 14 residues. The CDR3 sequence: CASMKLMYTDTQYF. CDR3 DNA: TGTGCCAGCATGAAGTTAATGTACACAGATACGCAGTATTTT.

This chain uses TRBV28 with TRBJ2-4; D uncertain. The J call is doubtful: the DNA matches TRBJ2-7 better. Germline V gene sequence: CDR1 MDHEN, CDR2 SYDVKM. The CDR3 totals 15 residues. The CDR3 nucleotides are TGTGCCAGCAGTTTTTTTCGCGGAGTAGTAGACGAGCAGTACTTC. Protein: CASSFFRGVVDEQYF.